This T cell receptor beta chain originates from a study of cytomegalovirus exposure and HLA in healthy donors. Researchers ran the PCR with 60 Vbeta and 13 Jbeta primers. Only in-frame clones appear in the TCRdb table, and some are missing; sequencing was by immunoSEQ multiplex PCR. Of approximately 200,000 clones listed, 70% to 80% are singletons. As for this clone: Its antigen is not identified.

Study-wide findings and caveats: Researchers left out some V segments, among them TRBV6-2 and TRBV6-3, as indistinguishable. It was confirmed in vitro that a few of the CMV-associated chains were specific for CMV antigens. In all likelihood, a cluster of highly shared sequence variants was a sequencing artifact. It was approximately 160 TCR beta chains that were listed as cytomegalovirus-associated.

The CDR3 spans 14 residues. Trimming at V came to 5 bases and at J to 4 bases, leaving 6 bases not matched to a gene. The germline V gene has CDR1 SQVTM and CDR2 ANQGSEA. This TCR derives from a girl aged 5 to 17 in good health and CMV-seropositive. The chain recombines TRBV29-1 with TRBJ2-3; TRBD2 aligns across 10 bases. The specimen was PBMCs. CDR3 in amino acids: CSVKSGGEADTQYF. CDR3 coding DNA: TGCAGCGTTAAAAGCGGGGGGGAGGCAGATACGCAGTATTTT.